This TCR beta chain was sequenced for a study of shared clonotypes between healthy human individuals. Terminally differentiated effector memory CD45RA+ cells were excluded from the naive CD8 cells, which were CD45RO-negative and positively selected for CCR7. Among the donors, all were Caucasian adults who lived in Nashville, Tennessee. About this clone: Its antigen is as yet unknown. The junction differs from germline at one of its ends, possibly a read error.

Study findings and constraints: Owing to a small donor count, the genetic and exposure-history diversity represented was limited.

Germline V gene sequence: CDR1 KGHSY, CDR2 FQNENV. The CDR3 has 11 residues. The DNA input per sorted-subset replicate PCR was about 0.2 ug, corresponding to roughly 31,000 T cell genomes. In the source study's methods: Filtering was not the same, since immunoSEQ gave junction-only sequences without quality scores. TCRdb keeps only in-frame clones here, not all; method: immunoSEQ multiplex PCR. That table supplies the V and J calls and clone size; D and trimming were determined from the DNA. Among over 2 million clones, about 95% were seen once, and the ten largest hold 0.9% to 1.3%. The clonotype comes from a young man in good health. Sequencing was carried out using naive CD8+ T cells sorted from blood. The chain links TRBV16 to TRBJ2-7, with 10 bases identical to TRBD1. Here the CDR3 DNA reads TGTGCCAGCAGCCTCGGGACAGGGGAATTCTTC. Its protein product is CASSLGTGEFF.